This T cell receptor beta chain was sequenced during a study of blood T cells in healthy people across ages. Study-level background: The template switching approach captured approximately one barcoded beta molecule for every two T cells.

Many counts were recorded for this clonotype. Using a J-beta primer mix together with a sample-barcoded 5' primer, a second PCR was run for roughly 6 to 11 cycles. Tags on each cDNA molecule came from a template-switch adaptor with 12 random nucleotides. TCRdb recomputed calls from the 5' RACE reads with MiXCR, one row per CDR3 protein. The table shows under 2 million distinct CDR3 sequences, with about 35% occurring only once. The germline CDR1 and CDR2 sequences are SGHRS and YFSETQ. The CDR3 loop spans 16 amino acids. Trimming left V 0 bases short and J 2 bases short, with 12 bases between. The TCR was taken from a young woman in good health. V and J are TRBV5-1 and TRBJ2-1; D tentatively reads TRBD1 or TRBD2 (6 bases each). The specimen sequenced was blood. For the CDR3, the DNA is TGCGCCAGCAGCTTGGAGTCCGGGGGCCCCTACAATGAGCAGTTCTTC. This encodes CASSLESGGPYNEQFF. The whole variable domain, filled in from reference TRBV5-1 and TRBJ2-1, reads KAGVTQTPRYLIKTRGQQVTLSCSPISGHRSVSWYQQTPGQGLQFLFEYFSETQRNKGNFPGRFSGRQFSNSRSEMNVSTLELGDSALYLCASSLESGGPYNEQFFGPGTRLTVL.